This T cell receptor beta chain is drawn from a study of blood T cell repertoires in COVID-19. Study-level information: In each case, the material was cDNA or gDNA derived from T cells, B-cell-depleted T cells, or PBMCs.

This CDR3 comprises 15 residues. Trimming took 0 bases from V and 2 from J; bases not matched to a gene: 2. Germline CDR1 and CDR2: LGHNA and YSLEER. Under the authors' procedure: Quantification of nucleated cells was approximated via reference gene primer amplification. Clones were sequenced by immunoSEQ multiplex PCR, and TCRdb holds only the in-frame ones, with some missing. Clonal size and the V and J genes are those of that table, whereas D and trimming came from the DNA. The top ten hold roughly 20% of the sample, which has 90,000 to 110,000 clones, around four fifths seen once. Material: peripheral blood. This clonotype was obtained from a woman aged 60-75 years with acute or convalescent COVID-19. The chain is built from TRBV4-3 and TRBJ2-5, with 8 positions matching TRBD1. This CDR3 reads CASSQDTGGQETQYF. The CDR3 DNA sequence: TGCGCCAGCAGCCAAGATACAGGGGGGCAAGAGACCCAGTACTTC.